Presented here are 30 T cell receptor beta chains from one specimen sequenced in a study of prognosis after radiotherapy for stage I lung cancer. From genomic DNA, two-round multiplex PCR was used to amplify TCR beta CDR3. TRBV and TRBJ genes each had their own specific primers in first-round PCR. MiXCR, run by TCRdb on the multiplex PCR reads, gives a single entry per CDR3 protein. The top ten hold 41% of the sample, which has 13,000 to 15,000 distinct CDR3 sequences, roughly a third seen once. The specimen comprised PBMCs, sampled before or after stereotactic body radiation therapy (not recorded which). These receptors all come from a donor at least 50 years old with non-small cell lung cancer.

Sample share makes this clonotype medium-sized. The chain couples TRBV28 to TRBJ2-7, with 8 positions matching TRBD2. This CDR3 spans 14 amino acids. After removal of 6 bases from V and 2 bases from J, the junction contained 6 bases not matched to a gene. Germline V lookup: CDR1 MDHEN, CDR2 SYDVKM. The CDR3 DNA reads as TGTGCCAGCAGACCTCCGGGACTAGCCTACGAGCAGTACTTC. Translation gives CASRPPGLAYEQYF.

Comments on this clonotype: Relative to the germline gene, one junction end is altered; a read error may explain this. The chain is built from TRBV28 and TRBJ1-2; a weak D match, TRBD1 (6 bases). Germline values: CDR1 MDHEN, CDR2 SYDVKM. The CDR3 has 13 residues. CDR3 coding DNA: TGTGCCAGCATACAGGGACACCTCTATGGCTACGCCTTC. This gives the protein CASIQGHLYGYAF.

This clonotype has a count of ten or more. CDR3: CASSPRSGDSSYNEQFF. The CDR3 DNA reads as TGTGCCAGCAGCCCAAGATCAGGGGACAGCTCCTACAATGAGCAGTTCTTC. The chain carries TRBV7-9 and TRBJ2-1, with 7 bases that match TRBD1. V lost 5 bases, J lost 0 bases, and 10 bases stayed unmatched. CDR1 is SEHNR and CDR2 is FQNEAQ in the germline V gene (reference sequence). CDR3 size: 17 residues.

This clonotype showed up just a few times. This likely came from a read error, as a far larger clone is one base away. V is TRBV6-5 and J is TRBJ2-7, with D possibly TRBD1 on 5 matching bases. The CDR3 contains 12 residues. Germline CDR1 is MNHEY and CDR2 is SVGAGI. The chain's CDR3 is CASSHSGWEQYF. The CDR3 DNA sequence: TGTGCCAGCAGTCACTCAGGGTGGGAGCAGTACTTC.

The chain employs TRBV9 and TRBJ1-4; D may be TRBD1 (5 bases). This CDR3 contains 13 residues. The germline V and J ends were trimmed by 8 bases and 5 bases, with 13 bases remaining between them. Per the germline V gene, CDR1 is SGDLS and CDR2 is YYNGEE. Written as DNA, the CDR3 is TGTGCCAGAAGCCTGGGACCGAATGAAAAACTGTTTTTT. Protein sequence: CARSLGPNEKLFF.

With regard to this clonotype: A far bigger clonotype differs at one base, so this is likely a read error. V and J are TRBV6-4 and TRBJ1-5; TRBD1 might be the D (5 bases). Germline V gene sequence: CDR1 MRHNA, CDR2 SNTAGT. The CDR3 covers 14 residues. Trimming took 9 bases from V and 7 from J, leaving 19 bases between them. The DNA of the CDR3 is TGTGCCAGAAGTAACCCGGACGGGGGGCAGCCCCAGCATTTT. It yields the protein CARSNPDGGQPQHF.

About this clonotype: A read error may produce the germline difference seen at one junction end. This chain uses TRBV5-8 with TRBJ2-7, with D uncertain. The CDR3 runs 15 residues. CDR1 and CDR2 from the germline V gene are SGHTS and YDEGEE. The CDR3 region has the DNA TGTGCCAGCATCTTGAGGCGGTGCGGCGCCTACGAGCAGTACTTC. This gives the protein CASILRRCGAYEQYF.

The genes are TRBV6-1 and TRBJ2-2; D assignment may be TRBD1 or TRBD2 (5 bases each). V was pared by 6 bases and J by 10 bases, with 18 bases between. This CDR3 has 14 amino acids. In germline, CDR1 is MNHNS, CDR2 SASEGT. The CDR3 DNA is TGTGCCAGCAGGACAGCGGAACTTACCTTGGAGCTGTTTTTT. Amino acid sequence: CASRTAELTLELFF.

As for this clonotype: This likely traces to a read error, being one base from a far larger clone. Written as DNA, the CDR3 is TGTGCCAGCAGTTACTGCACAGGGTCCGAGCAGTACTTC. Protein sequence: CASSYCTGSEQYF. The rearrangement joins TRBV6-6 to TRBJ2-7, with D tentatively TRBD1 (6 bases). The germline gives CDR1 MNHNY, CDR2 SVGAGI (reference sequence). V was trimmed by 1 base and J by 6 bases, leaving 10 bases between them. The CDR3 covers 13 residues.

Many counts were recorded for this clonotype. V usage is TRBV18 and J usage is TRBJ2-3; 12 positions agree with TRBD2. Germline CDR1 KGHSH, CDR2 LQKENI. The V and J ends lost 6 bases and 4 bases, in that order; junction bases with no gene match: 8. This CDR3 spans 16 amino acids. The CDR3 DNA reads as TGTGCCAGCTCGTCGACTAGCGGGAGTTACTCAGATACGCAGTATTTT. This gives the protein CASSSTSGSYSDTQYF.

This clonotype was seen many times. The chain links TRBV5-6 to TRBJ2-4, with D possibly being TRBD1 (5 bases). The CDR3 runs 14 residues. V lost 4 bases, J lost 0 bases, and 8 bases lay in between. Looked up from germline, CDR1 is SGHDT and CDR2 is YYEEEE. The CDR3 nucleotides are TGTGCCAGCAGCGACAGTTTAGCCAAAAACATTCAGTACTTC. Amino acids: CASSDSLAKNIQYF. Using reference TRBV5-6 and TRBJ2-4 for the parts outside the CDR3, the full variable domain is DAGVTQSPTHLIKTRGQQVTLRCSPKSGHDTVSWYQQALGQGPQFIFQYYEEEERQRGNFPDRFSGHQFPNYSSELNVNALLLGDSALYLCASSDSLAKNIQYFGAGTRLSVL.

Ten or more counts support this clonotype. CDR3 sequence: CASSQEGATDYYGYTF. The CDR3 coding sequence is TGTGCCAGCAGCCAAGAGGGCGCGACAGATTACTATGGCTACACCTTC. The V and J genes are TRBV4-2 and TRBJ1-2, with D possibly matching TRBD1 (5 bases). In germline, CDR1 is LGHNA, CDR2 YNFKEQ. The CDR3 totals 16 residues. Trimming shortened V by 0 bases and J by 3 bases, and 14 bases separated the two germline ends.

Remarks on this clonotype: Sequence at one end of the junction differs from germline and may be a read error. The V call is TRBV24-1, the J call TRBJ2-1, with D perhaps TRBD1 (6 bases). Germline V lookup: CDR1 KGHDR, CDR2 SFDVKD. The CDR3 is 13 residues long. The CDR3 spells CATSRGSYNEQLF. In nucleotides, the CDR3 is TGTGCCACCAGCAGGGGTTCCTACAATGAGCAGCTCTTC.

This clonotype was seen at least ten times. The chain combines TRBV29-1 with TRBJ1-5; 8 bases are shared with TRBD1. J gave up 6 bases and V 4 bases, and 2 bases lay outside the gene matches. Germline V lookup: CDR1 SQVTM, CDR2 ANQGSEA. The CDR3 is made up of 12 amino acids. The CDR3 protein is CSVVQGGQPQHF. CDR3 in DNA: TGCAGCGTTGTACAGGGGGGTCAGCCCCAGCATTTT.

The CDR3 DNA reads as TGTGCCAGCAGTCCCTGGACATTGTATACGAATACGCAGTATTTT. Protein sequence: CASSPWTLYTNTQYF. The chain recombines TRBV12-3 or TRBV12-4 with TRBJ2-3, with D possibly TRBD1 on 5 matching bases. The CDR3 has 15 residues. V lost 5 bases and J 7 bases, leaving 19 bases between the germline ends.

With respect to this clonotype: A read error may explain this, as a much larger clone is one base away. The genes are TRBV20-1 and TRBJ2-7; D tentatively fits TRBD1 or TRBD2 (5 bases each). From germline, CDR1 is DFQATT and CDR2 SNEGSKA (reference sequence). V dropped 3 bases and J dropped 4 bases, with 16 bases sitting between them. This CDR3 region has 14 residues. The CDR3 DNA reads as TGCAGTGCTAGTACCGAGACAGCGGAGTACGAGCAGTACTTC. Its protein is CSASTETAEYEQYF.

By share, this clonotype counts as medium-sized. The CDR3 DNA sequence: TGTGCCAGCAGTCCAGGGACAGGGAAAGCTTTCTTT. Translation: CASSPGTGKAFF. The rearrangement joins TRBV12-3 or TRBV12-4 to TRBJ1-1; 9 bases match TRBD1. This CDR3 contains 12 residues. With V trimmed by 5 bases and J by 9 bases, 4 bases remained unmatched.

This clonotype has a count of ten or more. The chain employs TRBV6-1 and TRBJ1-6; TRBD1 aligns across 9 bases. The ends lost 7 bases at V and 0 bases at J; junction bases unmatched: 10. CDR3 length equals 18 residues. Germline loops: CDR1 MNHNS, CDR2 SASEGT. CDR3 DNA sequence: TGTGCCAGCAAAGGCGGGACAGGGATAAGCTCCTATAATTCACCCCTCCACTTT. Its protein is CASKGGTGISSYNSPLHF.

By its share, this clonotype is medium-sized (0.01 to 0.1%). For the CDR3, the DNA is TGTGCCAGCAGCTCCCCTCGGAGGGCCAGGGGGGTTTACTATGGCTACACCTTC. It translates to CASSSPRRARGVYYGYTF. This chain links TRBV11-2 with TRBJ1-2; 7 nucleotides agree with TRBD1. This CDR3 contains 18 residues. Germline assignment: CDR1 SGHAT and CDR2 FQNNGV. With V trimmed by 4 bases and J by 3 bases, 17 bases remained unmatched.

This chain links TRBV6-1 with TRBJ2-3; D uncertain. Trimming shortened V by 7 bases and J by 7 bases, and 15 bases separated the two germline ends. Germline V gene sequence: CDR1 MNHNS, CDR2 SASEGT. The CDR3 is 13 amino acids. CDR3 loop: CASTTLRTYTQYF. CDR3 bases: TGTGCCAGCACGACCCTCCGTACATATACGCAGTATTTT.

Many counts were recorded for this clonotype. This chain links TRBV7-6 with TRBJ2-5; the D is unclear. Germline V gene lookup returns CDR1 SGHVS and CDR2 FNYEAQ. This CDR3 is built from 11 residues. The V end lost 7 bases, the J end lost 4 bases, and 7 bases lay between the germline ends. This CDR3 is CASTTGETQYF. The CDR3 bases are TGTGCCAGCACCACGGGAGAGACCCAGTACTTC.

This clonotype was counted ten times or more. The chain carries TRBV28 and TRBJ1-2; the D is unclear. V lost 6 bases, J lost 0 bases, and 5 bases lay in between. CDR3 size: 12 residues. Germline V gene data show CDR1 as MDHEN and CDR2 as SYDVKM. CDR3 loop: CASRVTNYGYTF. CDR3 DNA: TGTGCCAGCAGGGTGACTAACTATGGCTACACCTTC.

The rearrangement joins TRBV20-1 to TRBJ1-2; D not resolved. V was clipped by 5 bases and J by 8 bases, with 12 bases between them. Germline V gene sequence: CDR1 DFQATT, CDR2 SNEGSKA (reference sequence). The CDR3 loop spans 11 amino acids. CDR3: CSAPIGGGYTF. CDR3 bases: TGCAGTGCTCCCATCGGAGGGGGCTACACCTTC.

The table lists this clonotype with many counts. The V call is TRBV5-1, the J call TRBJ2-2, with D unresolved. Between the trimmed V and J ends, which lost 2 bases and 5 bases, there was a span of 10 bases. The germline CDR1 and CDR2 sequences are SGHRS and YFSETQ. The CDR3 spans 14 residues. CDR3 in DNA: TGCGCCAGCAGCTTCACTGATAGGACCGGGGAGCTGTTTTTT. It is translated as CASSFTDRTGELFF.

This clonotype occurred many times. The V call is TRBV7-3, the J call TRBJ2-2, with a possible D match to TRBD2 (8 bases). The V end lost 2 bases, the J end lost 1 base, and 20 bases lay between the germline ends. Per the germline V gene, CDR1 is SGHTA and CDR2 is FQGTGA. The CDR3 sequence is 19 residues long. As DNA, the CDR3 is TGTGCCAGCAGCTTAGGACGGGGACAGCGGGGGAAGAACACCGGGGAGCTGTTTTTT. Residues: CASSLGRGQRGKNTGELFF.

This clonotype was seen ten or more times. This chain uses TRBV19 with TRBJ1-2; possibly TRBD1 for D (5 bases). Germline V lookup: CDR1 LNHDA, CDR2 SQIVND (reference sequence). This CDR3 has 16 amino acids. Trimming removed 4 bases from V and 7 bases from J, with 22 bases in between. The CDR3 coding sequence is TGTGCCAGTAGTAACCAACAGGCGGGGGTGGCGGCTGGCTACACCTTC. This sequence encodes CASSNQQAGVAAGYTF.

Ten or more counts support this clonotype. The chain combines TRBV10-3 with TRBJ2-7; D is undetermined. CDR1 and CDR2 (germline): ENHRY, SYGVKD. V lost 3 bases and J lost 3, with 9 bases in between. The CDR3 has 13 amino acids. The DNA for the CDR3 is TGTGCCATCAGTGATAGTCTAGACTACGAGCAGTACTTC. Translation: CAISDSLDYEQYF.

This clonotype was observed at least ten times. The chain carries TRBV7-2 and TRBJ2-7; D is uncertain. Trimming took 1 base from V and 2 from J, leaving 9 bases between them. This CDR3 has 14 residues. Germline assignment: CDR1 SGHTA and CDR2 FQGNSA. CDR3 in amino acids: CASSLGLSAYEQYF. CDR3 in DNA: TGTGCCAGCAGCTTAGGCCTATCAGCCTACGAGCAGTACTTC.

This clonotype was counted at least ten times. The rearrangement uses TRBV3-1 and TRBJ1-2; D is undetermined. The germline V gene has CDR1 LGHDT and CDR2 YNNKEL (reference sequence). V lost 4 bases and J 2 bases, leaving 8 bases between the germline ends. The CDR3 sequence is 13 residues long. Here the CDR3 reads CASSPTANYGYTF. The CDR3 nucleotides read TGTGCCAGCAGCCCGACGGCCAACTATGGCTACACCTTC.

Many counts were recorded for this clonotype. This rearrangement joins TRBV4-1 to TRBJ2-7; TRBD1 matches 12 bases. CDR1 MGHRA and CDR2 YSYEKL come from the germline V gene. The CDR3 has 17 amino acids. Trimming cost V 2 bases and J 3 bases; bases outside gene matches: 8. The CDR3 loop reads CASSQFHGTGGDYEQYF. CDR3 DNA: TGCGCCAGCAGCCAATTCCACGGGACAGGGGGCGACTACGAGCAGTACTTC.